This TCR beta chain came from a study of CD8+ T cells in alopecia areata. Study-level findings and limits: Sequenced scalp T cells also include alphabeta T cells resident in normal skin. Between patients, shared TCR sequences were less clear than in mice. This was possibly due in part to HLA diversity in the patient population. More clonal than normal scalp was lesional scalp, particularly alopecia totalis/universalis.

Concerning this clone itself: Its specificity is not known.

It was cDNA, reverse transcribed from extracted RNA, that served as the sequencing template. Profiling relied on immunoSEQ multiplex PCR, and the TCRdb table lists in-frame clones only, not all of them. This table has approximately 82,000 clones, roughly half appearing once. The CDR3 loop spans 13 amino acids. Germline V CDR1 and CDR2: SGHDT, YYEEEE. The V gene lost 5 bases and the J gene lost 8 bases, with 14 bases spanning the gap. Peripheral blood, together with lesional scalp punch biopsies, was collected from alopecia areata patients. Sequencing was performed on NKG2D-high CD8+ T cells sorted from blood. The source is a human donor with alopecia areata. This chain joins TRBV5-6 and TRBJ2-1; a possible D gene is TRBD1 (6 bases). CDR3 coding DNA: TGTGCCAGCAGTCCTACAGGGTGGCATGAGCAGTTCTTC. Its translation is CASSPTGWHEQFF.